This is a list of T cell receptor beta chains from one sample in a study of T cells in Graves' hyperthyroidism and ophthalmopathy. Each CDR3 protein is one row after TCRdb ran MiXCR on the multiplex PCR reads. The table has approximately 610,000 distinct CDR3 sequences, roughly 14% seen once. Sequencing was carried out using blood. Receptors were obtained from a woman aged 35 to 49 with Graves' ophthalmopathy. CDR3s include the opening cysteine and the closing phenylalanine or tryptophan. Fields, in order: V gene, J gene, CDR3 protein.

>TRBV6-5|TRBJ1-1
CASSYHGQGTEAFF
>TRBV5-1|TRBJ2-7
CASSLDYRPYEQYF
>TRBV20-1|TRBJ1-1
CSAKTPGQGVSAFF
>TRBV6-1|TRBJ2-7
CASSEAEFYEQYF
>TRBV7-9|TRBJ2-7
CASGVRERGYEQYF
>TRBV6-1|TRBJ2-5
CASSQGTSLETQYF
>TRBV6-2/TRBV6-3|TRBJ1-3
CACTPGAISGNTIYF
>TRBV28|TRBJ1-6
CASTGLYNSPLHF
>TRBV11-2|TRBJ2-7
CASSPKGGQGYEQYF
>TRBV29-1|TRBJ1-1
CSVQGARAFF
>TRBV29-1|TRBJ2-5
CSVETLLLGAETQYF
>TRBV12-3/TRBV12-4|TRBJ1-2
CASSQTGGHYGYTF
>TRBV28|TRBJ2-7
CASIRSGGLPYEQYF
>TRBV10-3|TRBJ2-7
CAISVGGGLDEQYF
>TRBV12-3/TRBV12-4|TRBJ2-5
CASIDQGQETQYF
>TRBV13|TRBJ2-3
CASSEELAGSFTDTQYF
>TRBV10-3|TRBJ2-7
CAIRSASGSRDEQYF
>TRBV5-5|TRBJ2-5
CASSTLWETQYF
>TRBV27|TRBJ1-5
CASKGRVSSNQPQHF
>TRBV10-3|TRBJ1-1
CAIRGSPDTEAFF
>TRBV15|TRBJ2-7
CATSRDPRLEWGYEQYF